These T cell receptor beta chains were read from a single sample in a study of beta chain features in type 1 diabetes. The data were produced by immunoSEQ multiplex PCR, yet TCRdb's version contains in-frame clones alone and is incomplete. The table includes around 56,000 clones, roughly half detected once. Sequencing was done on a sample of Tregs from blood. The source is a woman between 35 and 50 years old with type 1 diabetes. CDR3s include the opening cysteine and the closing phenylalanine or tryptophan.

TRBJ2-7,TRBV5-1,CASSLGQGGEQYF
TRBJ1-1,TRBV18,CASSPPPGGSTAFF
TRBJ1-2,TRBV6-5,CASSRPWAGYTF
TRBJ2-2,TRBV5-1,CASSQGNTGELFF
TRBJ2-3,TRBV27,CASSSIGGARRDTQYF
TRBJ1-2,TRBV7-2,CASSFDSNYGYTF
TRBJ1-2,TRBV5-4,CASSQGQGYGYTF
TRBJ2-1,TRBV4-2,CASSELGLAGGNEQFF
TRBJ2-3,TRBV7-8,CASSLGGPITDTQYF
TRBJ1-6,TRBV9,CASSVMPTGGWGSPLHF
TRBJ1-3,TRBV28,CASSPGQGATDFSGNTIYF
TRBJ2-2,TRBV4-2,CASSQVLARYAGAGSNTGELFF
TRBJ2-7,TRBV5-1,CASSLGGGSLYEQYF
TRBJ1-2,TRBV27,CASSLFMGLYGYTF
TRBJ2-7,TRBV18,CASSPGQGRGSIEQYF
TRBJ1-1,TRBV7-8,CASSKNRDTEAFF
TRBJ2-7,TRBV18,CASSPQQGEQYF
TRBJ2-3,TRBV7-9,CASSLTGGGADTQYF
TRBJ1-2,TRBV7-9,CASSLRGGGQGHGYTF
TRBJ2-5,TRBV7-8,CASSPPRTGQETQYF
TRBJ1-6,TRBV14,CASSQDLSPLHF
TRBJ2-3,TRBV7-2,CASSPGLAGPTDTQYF
TRBJ1-4,TRBV4-2,CASSYMVGSSGLTEKLFF
TRBJ2-5,TRBV6-1,CTSSAQYILEETQYF
TRBJ1-1,TRBV28,CASSLPWLF
TRBJ1-5,TRBV6-6,CASRGQFSNQPQHF
TRBJ2-6,TRBV6-5,CASRAGGSGANVLTF
TRBJ2-7,TRBV28,CASSRSPYEQYF
TRBJ2-7,TRBV7-2,CASRDRGFVQYF
TRBJ1-1,TRBV5-1,CASSPNSGGQAEAFF
TRBJ1-4,TRBV7-2,CASSATGEKLFF
TRBJ1-6,TRBV19,CASQPDKLTNSPLHF
TRBJ2-3,TRBV7-9,CASSLETSGGSDTQYF
TRBJ1-2,TRBV5-1,CASSLAGGYTF
TRBJ2-3,TRBV7-9,CASSLNIPTDTQYF
TRBJ2-7,TRBV5-1,CASNRRTRDEQYF
TRBJ1-1,TRBV13,CASSPSTGQAEAFF
TRBJ1-1,TRBV30,CAWSRSVNTEAFF
TRBJ1-2,TRBV5-1,CASSPWTGGAYGYTF
TRBJ1-1,TRBV4-2,CASSQYGGGGHTEAFF
TRBJ2-1,TRBV4-1,CANSQDPLGQGVRYEQFF
TRBJ1-1,TRBV28,CASSLPGYRGRTEAFF
TRBJ2-1,TRBV7-2,CASSLARLAGTNEQFF
TRBJ1-1,TRBV30,CALSGGVYAFF
TRBJ1-2,TRBV6-5,CASSYSGGGYTF
TRBJ1-5,TRBV19,CASSGGQGAPFGNQPQHF
TRBJ1-2,TRBV28,CAGSSQGAYGYTF
TRBJ1-6,TRBV5-6,CASSLPNSPLHF
TRBJ2-7,TRBV28,CASSLARTGKQYF
TRBJ1-1,TRBV7-2,CASSLDGGGNTEAFF
TRBJ1-5,TRBV2,CASTKDRQGNQPQHF
TRBJ2-1,TRBV30,CASRLAGQVGEQFF
TRBJ2-5,TRBV9,CASSVDPAGEETQYF
TRBJ2-7,TRBV6-6,CAGGQGLREQYF
TRBJ2-7,TRBV6-5,CASSYSGQGYEQYF
TRBJ1-2,TRBV6-1,CASRKTGGGYTF
TRBJ2-3,TRBV10-3,CAISGLPSTSSGRTDTQYF
TRBJ1-1,TRBV7-9,CASSFEEGVEAFF
TRBJ2-7,TRBV5-1,CASSVAGGPNEQYF
TRBJ2-3,TRBV7-2,CASRYSDTQYF